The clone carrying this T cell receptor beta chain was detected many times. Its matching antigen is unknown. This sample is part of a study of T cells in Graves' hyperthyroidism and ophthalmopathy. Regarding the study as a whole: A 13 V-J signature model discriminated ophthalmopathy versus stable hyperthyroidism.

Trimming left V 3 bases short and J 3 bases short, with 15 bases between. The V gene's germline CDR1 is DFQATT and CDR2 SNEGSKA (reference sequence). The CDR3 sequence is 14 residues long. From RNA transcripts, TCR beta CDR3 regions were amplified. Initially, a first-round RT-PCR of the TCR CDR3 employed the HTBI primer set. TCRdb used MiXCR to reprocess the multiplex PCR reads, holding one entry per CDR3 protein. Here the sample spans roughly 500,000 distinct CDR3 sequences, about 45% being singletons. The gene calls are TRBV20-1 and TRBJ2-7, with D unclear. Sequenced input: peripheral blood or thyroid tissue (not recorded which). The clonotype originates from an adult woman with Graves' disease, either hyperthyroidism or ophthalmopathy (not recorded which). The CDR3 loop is CSARPLALNYEQYF. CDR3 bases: TGCAGTGCTAGGCCCCTCGCGTTGAACTACGAGCAGTACTTC.